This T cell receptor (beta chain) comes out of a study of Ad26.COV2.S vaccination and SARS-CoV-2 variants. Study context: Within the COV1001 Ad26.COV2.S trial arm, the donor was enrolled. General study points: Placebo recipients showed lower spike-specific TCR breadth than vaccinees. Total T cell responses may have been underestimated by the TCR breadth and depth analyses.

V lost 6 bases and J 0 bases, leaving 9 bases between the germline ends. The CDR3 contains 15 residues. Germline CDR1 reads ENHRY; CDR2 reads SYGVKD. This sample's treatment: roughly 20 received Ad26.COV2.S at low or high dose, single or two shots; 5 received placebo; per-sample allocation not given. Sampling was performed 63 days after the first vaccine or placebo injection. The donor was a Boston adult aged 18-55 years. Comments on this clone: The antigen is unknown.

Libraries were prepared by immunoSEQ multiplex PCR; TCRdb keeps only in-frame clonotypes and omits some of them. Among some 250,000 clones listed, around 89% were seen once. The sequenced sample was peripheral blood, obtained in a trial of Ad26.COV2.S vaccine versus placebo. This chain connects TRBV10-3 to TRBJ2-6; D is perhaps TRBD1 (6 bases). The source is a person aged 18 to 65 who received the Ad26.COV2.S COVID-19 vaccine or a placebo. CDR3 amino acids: CAIRGARSGANVLTF. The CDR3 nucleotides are TGTGCCATCAGGGGGGCCCGCTCTGGGGCCAACGTCCTGACTTTC.